These 21 T cell receptor beta chains were sequenced from one sample in a study of CD8 T cells in ankylosing spondylitis. Whole-study results and caveats: A TCR beta motif of about eight highly homologous variants appeared characteristic of ankylosing spondylitis blood.

What these receptors recognize is not known. Each CDR3 protein gets one entry after TCRdb re-called the 5' RACE reads with MiXCR. The profile shows fewer than 250,000 distinct CDR3 sequences, around 16% of them singletons. The material sequenced was blood, either unsorted or a sorted T cell fraction (not recorded which). The receptors were gathered from a male donor with ankylosing spondylitis.

The J gene is TRBJ1-2, the V gene TRBV27, with D possibly TRBD1 on 5 matching bases. CDR1 and CDR2 (germline): MNHEY, SMNVEV (reference sequence). The CDR3 consists of 16 residues. The germline V and J ends were trimmed by 8 bases and 7 bases, with 26 bases remaining between them. CDR3 DNA sequence: TGTGCCAGCGGGTCCCCAGGACACTTTGTAACCAGTGGCTACACCTTC. Residues: CASGSPGHFVTSGYTF.

This clonotype has only a few counts. This sequence joins TRBV12-3 or TRBV12-4 and TRBJ2-7, with 15 bases aligning to TRBD2. V shed 4 bases, J shed 7 bases, and the junction held 5 bases outside the gene matches. There are 15 residues in the CDR3. CDR3 nucleotide sequence: TGTGCCAGCAGTTCCGGGACTAGCGGGAGGCGGGAGCAGTACTTC. Its protein product is CASSSGTSGRREQYF.

This chain uses TRBV25-1 with TRBJ2-7; weak D call: TRBD2 (5 bases). Germline V CDR1 and CDR2: MGHDK, SYGVNS. Between the trimmed V and J ends, which lost 2 bases and 4 bases, there was a span of 9 bases. This CDR3 spans 13 amino acids. The DNA for the CDR3 is TGTGCCAGCAGTGAAGGAACGGGATACGAGCAGTACTTC. Its protein product is CASSEGTGYEQYF.

This clonotype was observed at least ten times. The chain is built from TRBV29-1 and TRBJ2-2, with D uncertain. Germline CDR1 is SQVTM and CDR2 is ANQGSEA. Trimming removed 2 bases from V and 4 bases from J, with 14 bases in between. This CDR3 contains 15 residues. CDR3 in DNA: TGCAGCGTTGAAAAGGGCCTGTCAGGCACCGGGGAGCTGTTTTTT. Translated: CSVEKGLSGTGELFF.

This clonotype came up many times. The chain combines TRBV7-9 with TRBJ2-7; TRBD2 might be the D (6 bases). The CDR3 contains 14 residues. Between the trimmed V and J ends, which lost 5 bases and 2 bases, there was a span of 13 bases. CDR1 and CDR2 from the germline V gene are SEHNR and FQNEAQ (reference sequence). CDR3 nucleotide sequence: TGTGCCAGCAGCGCAGGGACTTCTCCCTACGAGCAGTACTTC. As protein: CASSAGTSPYEQYF.

This clonotype was picked up a small number of times. This chain uses TRBV6-5 with TRBJ2-5; D is perhaps TRBD1 or TRBD2 (5 bases each). V lost 4 bases and J lost 5, with 14 bases in between. The CDR3 runs to 14 residues. Germline V gene sequence: CDR1 MNHEY, CDR2 SVGAGI. The CDR3 DNA reads TGTGCCAGCAGTTCCTCCGGGACCAAGGAGACCCAGTACTTC. Residues: CASSSSGTKETQYF.

The chain combines TRBV20-1 with TRBJ2-3, with 10 nucleotides matching TRBD2. V lost 2 bases and J lost 4; bases outside the gene matches: 6. The CDR3 consists of 15 residues. The germline V gene encodes CDR1 DFQATT and CDR2 SNEGSKA (reference sequence). The chain's CDR3 is CSARTGLARADTQYF. The DNA for the CDR3 is TGCAGTGCTAGAACGGGACTAGCGCGGGCAGATACGCAGTATTTT.

This clonotype was counted between two and nine times. The chain employs TRBV12-3 or TRBV12-4 and TRBJ2-1; D is ambiguous. V was trimmed by 6 bases and J by 6 bases, leaving 15 bases between them. The CDR3 runs to 14 residues. DNA of the CDR3: TGTGCCAGCAGATCGTCACACAGCCTCAATGAGCAGTTCTTC. Its protein is CASRSSHSLNEQFF.

This clonotype was observed a few times. The chain recombines TRBV30 with TRBJ1-2; the D is unclear. Germline CDR1 is GTSNPN and CDR2 is SVGIG (reference sequence). The V gene lost 2 bases and the J gene lost 3 bases, with 19 bases spanning the gap. CDR3 size: 16 residues. CDR3 in amino acids: CAWSPSSSHLYYGYTF. The CDR3 nucleotides read TGTGCCTGGAGTCCCAGTAGTAGCCATCTATACTATGGCTACACCTTC. The complete variable domain, with remaining parts taken from reference TRBV30 and TRBJ1-2, reads SQTIHQWPATLVQPVGSPLSLECTVEGTSNPNLYWYRQAAGRGLQLLFYSVGIGQISSEVPQNLSASRPQDRQFILSSKKLLLSDSGFYLCAWSPSSSHLYYGYTFGSGTRLTVV.

This clonotype was counted at least ten times. V is TRBV28 and J is TRBJ1-5, with D hard to call. The V gene's germline CDR1 is MDHEN and CDR2 SYDVKM. With 4 bases removed from V and 9 bases from J, the gap between germline ends came to 16 bases. This CDR3 is 14 amino acids long. The CDR3 DNA follows: TGTGCCAGCAGTTCCCCCGCAGGAGTCGGGCCCCAGCATTTT. Translation gives CASSSPAGVGPQHF.

The chain recombines TRBV9 with TRBJ1-6; 8 bases fit TRBD1. The germline CDR1 and CDR2 sequences are SGDLS and YYNGEE. The CDR3 contains 14 residues. After removal of 4 bases from V and 8 bases from J, the junction contained 5 bases not matched to a gene. In DNA, the CDR3 is TGTGCCAGCAGCAGGACAGGGTGGGATTCACCCCTCCACTTT. As protein: CASSRTGWDSPLHF. Based on the CDR3 plus reference TRBV9 and TRBJ1-6, the full variable domain is DSGVTQTPKHLITATGQRVTLRCSPRSGDLSVYWYQQSLDQGLQFLIQYYNGEERAKGNILERFSAQQFPDLHSELNLSSLELGDSALYFCASSRTGWDSPLHFGNGTRLTVT.

This clonotype was counted a few times. This chain connects TRBV4-3 to TRBJ1-2; possible D gene TRBD1, 5 bases. Looked up from germline, CDR1 is LGHNA and CDR2 is YSLEER. The length of the CDR3 is 15 residues. The germline V and J ends were trimmed by 2 bases and 4 bases, with 14 bases remaining between them. The CDR3 here is CASSQRGEQSYGYTF. For the CDR3, the DNA is TGCGCCAGCAGCCAAAGAGGGGAACAGTCCTATGGCTACACCTTC.

The CDR3 sequence: CATSDGDSYQPQHF. Here the CDR3 DNA reads TGTGCCACCAGTGACGGGGACAGTTACCAGCCCCAGCATTTT. V gene TRBV24-1 combines with J gene TRBJ1-5; 7 positions match TRBD1. V trimming: 4 bases; J trimming: 7 bases; junction bases outside the gene matches: 6. The length of the CDR3 is 14 residues. CDR1 and CDR2 from the germline V gene are KGHDR and SFDVKD.

This clonotype was found a few times. The chain uses TRBV19 and TRBJ1-1; D not certain. Trimming stripped 0 bases from V and 2 bases from J, with 7 bases between. The CDR3 totals 14 residues. Germline V gene sequence: CDR1 LNHDA, CDR2 SQIVND (reference sequence). The CDR3 reads CASSIDLENTEAFF. CDR3 in DNA: TGTGCCAGTAGTATAGATCTCGAAAACACTGAAGCTTTCTTT.

This chain joins TRBV2 and TRBJ2-1, with 8 bases fitting TRBD1. Germline CDR1 is SNHLY and CDR2 is FYNNEI. Trimming took 0 bases from V and 0 from J; bases not matched to a gene: 7. This CDR3 contains 18 residues. The DNA for the CDR3 is TGTGCCAGCAGTGAAGCACCCCAGACAGGGGTCTCCTACAATGAGCAGTTCTTC. This encodes CASSEAPQTGVSYNEQFF.

There are a few counts of this clonotype. This chain uses TRBV6-2 or TRBV6-3 with TRBJ2-7; D is perhaps TRBD1 or TRBD2 (5 bases each). V was clipped by 7 bases and J by 3 bases, with 13 bases between them. The length of the CDR3 is 13 residues. CDR1 is MNHEY and CDR2 is SVGEGT in the germline V gene. The CDR3 DNA is TGTGCCAGCACCCCGGGGCGGCACTACGAGCAGTACTTC. Translation: CASTPGRHYEQYF.

This clonotype turned up a few times. V usage is TRBV5-1 and J usage is TRBJ1-2, with TRBD1 as a possible D gene (5 bases). Germline assignment: CDR1 SGHRS and CDR2 YFSETQ. This CDR3 is built from 14 residues. V lost 7 bases to trimming and J lost 6 bases, with 19 bases between them. The CDR3 here is CASSYQGERDGYTF. The CDR3 DNA sequence: TGCGCCAGCTCCTACCAGGGTGAACGGGATGGCTACACCTTC.

The CDR3 DNA reads TGTGCCAGCAGCTTACAGGACTTTTACAATGAGCAGTTCTTC. This gives the protein CASSLQDFYNEQFF. The rearrangement joins TRBV11-1 to TRBJ2-1, with D perhaps matching TRBD2 (5 bases). Trimming cost V 2 bases and J 4 bases, with 9 bases left between them. The CDR3 extends over 14 amino acids. In germline, CDR1 is SGHAT, CDR2 FQDESV (reference sequence).

In this sample, this clonotype turned up a few times. The CDR3 protein is CASSPRWTSGRPLSDEQFF. The DNA for the CDR3 is TGTGCCAGCAGTCCCAGGTGGACTAGCGGGAGGCCCTTGTCCGATGAGCAGTTCTTC. The gene calls are TRBV28 and TRBJ2-1; TRBD2 agrees at 14 bases. This CDR3 is 19 amino acids long. Unmatched junction bases numbered 17, after V lost 5 bases and J lost 8 bases. Per germline, CDR1 MDHEN and CDR2 SYDVKM.

Concerning this clonotype: This clone may be a read error of a much larger clone one base away. The conserved final phenylalanine or tryptophan is absent from the CDR3, which likely points to a read error. This chain uses TRBV7-9 with TRBJ2-7; D may be TRBD1 or TRBD2 (5 bases each). V lost 6 bases to trimming and J lost 3 bases, with 21 bases between them. Germline-derived CDR1 and CDR2 are SEHNR and FQNEAQ (reference sequence). This CDR3 is 16 amino acids long. The CDR3, as DNA: TGTGCCAGCAGGCCCCCGATTGGGACCGGGGACTACGAGCAGTACTAC. As protein: CASRPPIGTGDYEQYY.

The chain recombines TRBV12-3 or TRBV12-4 with TRBJ2-5, with D uncertain. The V and J ends lost 3 bases and 2 bases respectively, with 7 bases between them. This CDR3 region has 13 residues. The DNA for the CDR3 is TGTGCCAGCAGTTTCTGGTCGCAAGAGACCCAGTACTTC. Amino acid sequence: CASSFWSQETQYF.